One and the same sample provided the 32 T cell receptor beta chains below, sequenced in a study of T-cell reconstitution after alpha-beta-depleted transplantation in children. Unique molecular identifiers were incorporated into the prepared TCRbeta library. TCRdb called the PCR reads again in MiXCR, with one record for every CDR3 protein. Here the sample spans around 600,000 distinct CDR3 sequences, roughly 23% being singletons. The sequencing here drew on PBMCs, mostly from graft donor cells, taken 360 days after TCRalphabeta/CD19-depleted stem cell transplant. These receptors all come from a boy in the first two years of life who had a stem cell transplant for acute myeloid leukemia, so the T cells may come from the graft donor.

This clonotype was detected only a few times. This chain links TRBV7-8 with TRBJ2-7; D possibly corresponds to TRBD2 (5 bases). The CDR3 is 14 residues long. Trimming stripped 6 bases from V and 3 bases from J, with 15 bases between. The germline gives CDR1 SGHVS, CDR2 FQNEAQ. The DNA for the CDR3 is TGTGCCAGCAGATACAAGCTTAGCGACTACGAGCAGTACTTC. Protein product: CASRYKLSDYEQYF.

This clonotype was seen only a few times. The rearrangement links TRBV20-1 to TRBJ1-1; tentatively, D is TRBD1 (6 bases). Germline-derived CDR1 and CDR2 are DFQATT and SNEGSKA (reference sequence). Trimming removed 4 bases at V and 3 bases at J, with 15 bases between. The CDR3 runs 14 residues. Here the CDR3 DNA reads TGCAGTGCTACCGAAACAGGGTATGACACTGAAGCTTTCTTT. It codes for CSATETGYDTEAFF.

This clonotype was detected ten times or more. The chain uses TRBV7-9 and TRBJ1-1; possible D gene TRBD1, 5 bases. Trimming pared 8 bases from V and 3 bases from J, leaving 10 bases between. CDR3 length: 12 amino acids. The germline V gene encodes CDR1 SEHNR and CDR2 FQNEAQ (reference sequence). CDR3 coding DNA: TGTGCCAGCGCCAGAGGGGACACTGAAGCTTTCTTT. It specifies CASARGDTEAFF.

This clonotype was recorded at least ten times. V is TRBV10-3 and J is TRBJ2-1; D is uncertain. CDR1 is ENHRY and CDR2 is SYGVKD in the germline V gene. The V and J ends lost 1 base and 7 bases respectively, with 2 bases between them. CDR3 size: 11 residues. Here the CDR3 DNA reads TGTGCCATCAGTGAGTGGAATGAGCAGTTCTTC. This gives the protein CAISEWNEQFF.

This clonotype occurred a few times. The CDR3 DNA follows: TGTGCCAGCAGAGCTCGCAGGGGGGGATCCTACAATGAGCAGTTCTTC. Protein: CASRARRGGSYNEQFF. The rearrangement uses TRBV12-3 or TRBV12-4 and TRBJ2-1, with D perhaps assigned TRBD1 or TRBD2 (7 bases each). Trimming took 6 bases from V and 1 from J, leaving 16 bases between them. This CDR3 is built from 16 residues.

This clonotype has a handful of counts. The chain recombines TRBV20-1 with TRBJ1-6; D perhaps matches TRBD1 (5 bases). The CDR3 is 16 amino acids. Germline loops: CDR1 DFQATT, CDR2 SNEGSKA (reference sequence). Trimming cost V 1 base and J 8 bases, with 18 bases left between them. The CDR3 spells CSARVPAGLLDSPLHF. The CDR3 DNA sequence: TGCAGTGCTAGAGTACCGGCAGGGCTTCTCGATTCACCCCTCCACTTT.

This chain connects TRBV14 to TRBJ1-4; D gene ambiguous. Germline-derived CDR1 and CDR2 are SGHDN and FVKESK. CDR3 length: 13 amino acids. V dropped 4 bases and J dropped 8 bases, with 11 bases sitting between them. The CDR3 is CASSRTVQEKLFF. The DNA of the CDR3 is TGTGCCAGCAGCCGGACGGTTCAAGAAAAACTGTTTTTT.

In its sample, this clonotype was seen many times. The rearrangement uses TRBV4-3 and TRBJ2-3, with D possibly TRBD2 on 7 matching bases. V gave up 5 bases and J gave up 1 base, with 13 bases separating them. The germline gives CDR1 LGHNA, CDR2 YSLEER. This CDR3 has 15 amino acids. In DNA form, the CDR3 reads TGCGCCAGCAGCAAAGGGGGGGCAGGCACAGATACGCAGTATTTT. This translates into CASSKGGAGTDTQYF.

This clonotype was counted only a few times. The CDR3 DNA reads as TGCTGCGCTAGAGACCCCAAGGACAGGGAGGGGAACAATGAGCAGTTCTTC. The encoded protein is CCARDPKDREGNNEQFF. The chain uses TRBV20-1 and TRBJ2-1; possibly TRBD1 for D (8 bases). CDR1 and CDR2 (germline): DFQATT, SNEGSKA (reference sequence). The CDR3 is 17 residues long.

The table lists this clonotype with many counts. The J gene is TRBJ2-3, the V gene TRBV6-2 or TRBV6-3; D not resolved. This CDR3 has 12 amino acids. Germline-derived CDR1 and CDR2 are MNHEY and SVGEGT. V was trimmed by 2 bases and J by 6 bases, leaving 6 bases between them. The CDR3 region is CASSYPSDTQYF. The CDR3 coding sequence is TGTGCCAGCAGTTACCCGTCTGATACGCAGTATTTT.

The V gene is TRBV15, the J gene TRBJ2-7; tentatively, D is TRBD2 (7 bases). This CDR3 contains 15 residues. The V gene lost 3 bases and the J gene lost 5 bases, with 17 bases spanning the gap. Germline-derived CDR1 and CDR2 are LNHNV and YYDKDF (reference sequence). This CDR3 is CATSRGGAGDDEQYF. The CDR3, as DNA: TGTGCCACCAGCAGGGGAGGGGCAGGGGACGACGAGCAGTACTTC.

A note on this clonotype: A much larger clone differs by one base, so this may be a read error. The conserved closing phenylalanine or tryptophan is absent in this CDR3, likely reflecting a read error. CDR3 DNA sequence: TGTGCCAGCAGCCTCAGGGGGAGTTCAGATACGCAGTATGTT. It codes for CASSLRGSSDTQYV. This chain connects TRBV7-9 to TRBJ2-3, with TRBD1 matching 7 bases. The CDR3 consists of 14 residues. The junction had 6 bases not matched to a gene; V was cut back by 5 bases and J by 4 bases. Germline CDR1 is SEHNR and CDR2 is FQNEAQ (reference sequence).

The chain links TRBV12-3 or TRBV12-4 to TRBJ2-1; D unclear. V lost 5 bases and J 9 bases, leaving 11 bases between the germline ends. CDR3 length: 12 residues. The CDR3 sequence: CASSSLYAEQFF. The CDR3 nucleotides read TGTGCCAGCAGTAGTTTGTACGCTGAGCAGTTCTTC.

The chain recombines TRBV2 with TRBJ2-5, with D possibly being TRBD2 (7 bases). Trimming removed 10 bases from V and 0 bases from J, with 18 bases in between. CDR1 is SNHLY and CDR2 is FYNNEI in the germline V gene. This CDR3 has 15 residues. In DNA form, the CDR3 reads TGTGCCATCTCTGACGGGGGGCCTCACCAAGAGACCCAGTACTTC. It yields the protein CAISDGGPHQETQYF. The full variable domain, in which reference TRBV2 and TRBJ2-5 provide the parts outside the CDR3, is EPEVTQTPSHQVTQMGQEVILRCVPISNHLYFYWYRQILGQKVEFLVSFYNNEISEKSEIFDDQFSVERPDGSNFTLKIRSTKLEDSAMYFCAISDGGPHQETQYFGPGTRLLVL.

At least ten counts were recorded for this clonotype. This chain uses TRBV4-2 with TRBJ2-1, with unresolved D. V lost 2 bases and J lost 6, with 8 bases in between. This CDR3 is built from 13 residues. Germline V gene data show CDR1 as LGHNA and CDR2 as YNFKEQ. The CDR3 loop reads CASSQRPGNEQFF. The CDR3 nucleotides are TGTGCCAGCAGCCAACGCCCAGGCAATGAGCAGTTCTTC.

The rearrangement uses TRBV7-6 and TRBJ1-2; TRBD1 matches at 8 bases. With V trimmed by 5 bases and J by 5 bases, 13 bases remained unmatched. This CDR3 is 16 amino acids long. Germline V gene sequence: CDR1 SGHVS, CDR2 FNYEAQ. The CDR3 protein is CASSETSGTGFYGYTF. The CDR3 nucleotides are TGTGCCAGCAGCGAGACCTCCGGGACAGGATTTTATGGCTACACCTTC. The full variable domain, its missing parts supplied by reference TRBV7-6 and TRBJ1-2, is GAGVSQSPRYKVTKRGQDVALRCDPISGHVSLYWYRQALGQGPEFLTYFNYEAQQDKSGLPNDRFSAERPEGSISTLTIQRTEQRDSAMYRCASSETSGTGFYGYTFGSGTRLTVV.

This clonotype was recorded many times. The genes are TRBV7-2 and TRBJ2-3; D remains ambiguous. Germline V CDR1 and CDR2: SGHTA, FQGNSA. V shed 2 bases and J shed 2 bases, with 8 bases lying between them. This CDR3 region has 14 residues. In DNA form, the CDR3 reads TGTGCCAGCAGCTTAACCCGGGCCACAGATACGCAGTATTTT. This codes for CASSLTRATDTQYF.

This clonotype was seen ten or more times. The CDR3: CASSFDRGAVDEKLFF. CDR3 DNA sequence: TGTGCCAGCAGCTTCGACAGGGGCGCGGTGGATGAAAAACTGTTTTTT. V gene TRBV7-9 combines with J gene TRBJ1-4; 8 nucleotides align to TRBD1. Germline V gives CDR1 SEHNR, CDR2 FQNEAQ (reference sequence). The V gene end was trimmed by 3 bases and the J gene end by 6 bases; junction bases not matched to a gene: 9. This CDR3 contains 16 residues.

The V and J genes are TRBV4-1 and TRBJ1-1, with D possibly being TRBD1 (5 bases). V lost 1 base to trimming and J lost 0 bases, with 15 bases between them. The germline CDR1 and CDR2 sequences are MGHRA and YSYEKL. The CDR3 spans 17 residues. In DNA, the CDR3 is TGCGCCAGCAGCCAAGTTCCAGGGACCTTCATGAACACTGAAGCTTTCTTT. Protein: CASSQVPGTFMNTEAFF.

Here the CDR3 DNA reads TGCAGCGTGCGGACTAGCGGGGGGGCGGAGACCCAGTACTTC. Translated: CSVRTSGGAETQYF. The gene calls are TRBV29-1 and TRBJ2-5; the match to TRBD2 covers 15 bases. The ends lost 6 bases at V and 5 bases at J; junction bases unmatched: 4. Germline V CDR1 and CDR2: SQVTM, ANQGSEA. There are 14 residues in the CDR3.

V gene TRBV5-1 combines with J gene TRBJ2-7; a weak D match, TRBD1 (6 bases). The CDR3 runs 14 residues. CDR1 and CDR2 from the germline V gene are SGHRS and YFSETQ. V shed 4 bases and J shed 2 bases, with 13 bases lying between them. CDR3 bases: TGCGCCAGCAGCCTCCAGGGGTCTCCCTACGAGCAGTACTTC. The encoded protein is CASSLQGSPYEQYF.

The chain carries TRBV6-2 or TRBV6-3 and TRBJ2-1; 7 positions agree with TRBD1. Germline CDR1 is MNHEY and CDR2 is SVGEGT. CDR3 length: 17 residues. Trimming at V came to 0 bases and at J to 0 bases, leaving 5 bases not matched to a gene. The CDR3 loop is CASSYSQGTASYNEQFF. CDR3 coding DNA: TGTGCCAGCAGTTACTCCCAGGGGACAGCCTCCTACAATGAGCAGTTCTTC.

This clonotype was picked up many times. The chain uses TRBV5-6 and TRBJ1-4, with D hard to call. V was pared by 2 bases and J by 5 bases, with 10 bases between. Germline V gene lookup returns CDR1 SGHDT and CDR2 YYEEEE. This CDR3 contains 14 residues. This CDR3 is CASSFGRSNEKLFF. The CDR3 nucleotides read TGTGCCAGCAGCTTCGGTAGGAGCAATGAAAAACTGTTTTTT.

V and J are TRBV3-1 and TRBJ2-3, with D perhaps TRBD2 (6 bases). CDR1 is LGHDT, CDR2 YNNKEL, per germline (reference sequence). CDR3 length: 15 amino acids. The V end lost 0 bases, the J end lost 6 bases, and 13 bases lay between the germline ends. This CDR3 reads CASSQDLRGIDTQYF. The CDR3 nucleotides are TGTGCCAGCAGCCAAGACTTGCGGGGTATCGATACGCAGTATTTT.

The V gene is TRBV20-1, the J gene TRBJ2-5; no clear D. From germline, CDR1 is DFQATT and CDR2 SNEGSKA (reference sequence). This CDR3 spans 15 amino acids. Between the trimmed V and J ends, which lost 5 bases and 0 bases, there was a span of 16 bases. DNA for the CDR3: TGCAGTGCTCCGATTCAGAGGTTGTACCAAGAGACCCAGTACTTC. This sequence encodes CSAPIQRLYQETQYF.

With regard to this clonotype: This may come from a read error, since a much larger clone is one base off. The V call is TRBV10-3, the J call TRBJ2-5; 8 positions agree with TRBD2. Per the germline V gene, CDR1 is ENHRY and CDR2 is SYGVKD. The CDR3 has 12 residues. J gave up 3 bases and V 6 bases, and 0 bases lay outside the gene matches. The CDR3 region is CAISGGEETQYF. In nucleotides, the CDR3 is TGTGCCATCAGCGGGGGGGAAGAGACCCAGTACTTC.

This clonotype was counted between two and nine times. V usage is TRBV7-2 and J usage is TRBJ2-3; 9 bases are a match to TRBD2. Unmatched junction bases numbered 9, after V lost 2 bases and J lost 6 bases. Germline assignment: CDR1 SGHTA and CDR2 FQGNSA. This CDR3 is built from 16 residues. CDR3: CASSLNAGGFLDTQYF. Here the CDR3 DNA reads TGTGCCAGCAGCTTAAACGCGGGGGGGTTCTTGGATACGCAGTATTTT.

This clonotype has a handful of counts. The genes are TRBV4-1 and TRBJ1-2; no definite D call. With 0 bases removed from V and 0 bases from J, the gap between germline ends came to 8 bases. Germline values: CDR1 MGHRA, CDR2 YSYEKL. The CDR3 is 15 amino acids. CDR3 coding DNA: TGCGCCAGCAGCCAAGAACGGATTTCTAACTATGGCTACACCTTC. The encoded protein is CASSQERISNYGYTF.

Only a few counts were recorded for this clonotype. The V gene is TRBV27, the J gene TRBJ1-2; D perhaps matches TRBD1 (5 bases). The germline gives CDR1 MNHEY, CDR2 SMNVEV (reference sequence). V was pared by 4 bases and J by 2 bases, with 14 bases between. This CDR3 comprises 15 residues. The CDR3 sequence is CASSWAAGRNYGYTF. CDR3 bases: TGTGCCAGCAGTTGGGCGGCAGGGCGGAACTATGGCTACACCTTC.

This clonotype has at least ten counts. This chain connects TRBV5-1 to TRBJ1-5; D is uncertain. This CDR3 has 13 amino acids. Trimming removed 4 bases from V and 6 bases from J, with 11 bases in between. Germline CDR1 SGHRS, CDR2 YFSETQ. This CDR3 reads CASSTGKGQPQHF. CDR3 in DNA: TGCGCCAGCAGCACCGGGAAGGGTCAGCCCCAGCATTTT.

This clonotype was recorded many times. The chain links TRBV20-1 to TRBJ2-1; unclear D gene. Germline V gene sequence: CDR1 DFQATT, CDR2 SNEGSKA (reference sequence). The CDR3 length is 14 residues. Trimming left V 3 bases short and J 3 bases short, with 12 bases between. In nucleotides, the CDR3 is TGCAGTGCTAGTGTAAACAGTATCTACAATGAGCAGTTCTTC. Translated, it gives CSASVNSIYNEQFF.

The chain links TRBV28 to TRBJ1-2; 10 positions agree with TRBD1. Germline CDR1 MDHEN, CDR2 SYDVKM. V was pared by 4 bases and J by 3 bases, with 8 bases of the junction left unmatched. This CDR3 contains 16 residues. As DNA, the CDR3 is TGTGCCAGCAGTTCCCTGACAGGGGGCTGGTACTATGGCTACACCTTC. Translation: CASSSLTGGWYYGYTF.